This is a list of T cell receptor beta chains from one sample in a study of CXCR3-negative and CXCR3-positive naive CD8 T cells. Reprocessing the 5' RACE reads, TCRdb reports a single entry for every CDR3 protein and omits DNA. The sample data list about 120,000 distinct CDR3 sequences. Sequenced: naive CXCR3- CD8+ T cells from blood. The receptors derive from a human donor in good health. Some clones in this sample may be carry-over from other donors' samples. Both conserved end residues are part of each CDR3. The order of the fields is V gene, J gene, CDR3 protein.

V: TRBV13; J: TRBJ2-7; CDR3: CASSGKGTGPNEQYF
V: TRBV4-3; J: TRBJ2-1; CDR3: CASSQDSGGPNEQFF
V: TRBV28; J: TRBJ2-2; CDR3: CASTASGGSGELFF
V: TRBV20-1; J: TRBJ2-7; CDR3: CSARDNRDVSYEQYF
V: TRBV7-6; J: TRBJ2-7; CDR3: CASSPVDRSSYEQYF
V: TRBV7-8; J: TRBJ2-3; CDR3: CASSLSFLLPGTDTQYF
V: TRBV4-3; J: TRBJ2-7; CDR3: CASSPGTGGFYEQYF
V: TRBV10-2; J: TRBJ2-1; CDR3: CASSEGQSSYNEQFF
V: TRBV29-1; J: TRBJ2-5; CDR3: CSVESYQETQYF
V: TRBV20-1; J: TRBJ2-7; CDR3: CSARALAEQYF
V: TRBV15; J: TRBJ2-2; CDR3: CATSRGFGQGPSTGELFF
V: TRBV20-1; J: TRBJ1-5; CDR3: CSARDSLGGLGNQPQHF
V: TRBV15; J: TRBJ2-5; CDR3: CATSRALAPSETQYF
V: TRBV29-1; J: TRBJ2-1; CDR3: CSVEEGTSMHNEQFF
V: TRBV5-1; J: TRBJ1-2; CDR3: CASSHDPRGLAANYGYTF
V: TRBV6-5; J: TRBJ1-1; CDR3: CTSSYEGNTEAFF
V: TRBV7-3; J: TRBJ2-1; CDR3: CASSILAGVSDEQFF
V: TRBV27; J: TRBJ1-6; CDR3: CASSLWNSPLHF
V: TRBV12-3/TRBV12-4; J: TRBJ2-1; CDR3: CASTLGGPNEQFF
V: TRBV29-1; J: TRBJ2-5; CDR3: CSVRQGGSVQETQYF
V: TRBV4-3; J: TRBJ2-2; CDR3: CASSQAGENTGELFF
V: TRBV29-1; J: TRBJ2-7; CDR3: CSVEPGTGGYEQYF
V: TRBV6-6; J: TRBJ2-1; CDR3: CASSYSWTSGNEQFF
V: TRBV12-3/TRBV12-4; J: TRBJ2-7; CDR3: CASRGGQGGLFYEQYF
V: TRBV19; J: TRBJ1-2; CDR3: CASSSHRYYGYTF
V: TRBV29-1; J: TRBJ2-2; CDR3: CSGLVAGMNTGELFF
V: TRBV28; J: TRBJ2-7; CDR3: CASSRGTAYEQYF
V: TRBV20-1; J: TRBJ2-1; CDR3: CSARPTRAGGSYNEQFF
V: TRBV6-6; J: TRBJ2-7; CDR3: CASSYSSRELPYEQYF
V: TRBV7-9; J: TRBJ2-7; CDR3: CASSSPGGSYEQYF
V: TRBV5-6; J: TRBJ2-7; CDR3: CASSFQGGRLAAPSPFYEQYF
V: TRBV4-1; J: TRBJ2-2; CDR3: CASSQSPNTGELFF
V: TRBV9; J: TRBJ2-7; CDR3: CASSGWTSGSYEQYF
V: TRBV7-9; J: TRBJ2-3; CDR3: CASSLAHPDTRYF
V: TRBV5-1; J: TRBJ2-3; CDR3: CASSYTPETSPPDTQYF
V: TRBV19; J: TRBJ2-1; CDR3: CASSMSSGGFSYNEQFF
V: TRBV29-1; J: TRBJ2-1; CDR3: CSVGGGRNEQFF
V: TRBV6-5; J: TRBJ2-3; CDR3: CASSYSGQGADTQYF
V: TRBV27; J: TRBJ2-1; CDR3: CASSLSWTSASYNEQFF
V: TRBV28; J: TRBJ2-7; CDR3: CASSTRDRGPYEQYF
V: TRBV5-1; J: TRBJ2-3; CDR3: CASSLLPSGGPDTQYF
V: TRBV29-1; J: TRBJ2-1; CDR3: CSVAVEGAAYNEQFF
V: TRBV28; J: TRBJ2-1; CDR3: CASSLMAGGFNEQFF
V: TRBV5-1; J: TRBJ1-3; CDR3: CASSLNWGNTIYF
V: TRBV7-8; J: TRBJ2-7; CDR3: CASSPRGFRYEQYF